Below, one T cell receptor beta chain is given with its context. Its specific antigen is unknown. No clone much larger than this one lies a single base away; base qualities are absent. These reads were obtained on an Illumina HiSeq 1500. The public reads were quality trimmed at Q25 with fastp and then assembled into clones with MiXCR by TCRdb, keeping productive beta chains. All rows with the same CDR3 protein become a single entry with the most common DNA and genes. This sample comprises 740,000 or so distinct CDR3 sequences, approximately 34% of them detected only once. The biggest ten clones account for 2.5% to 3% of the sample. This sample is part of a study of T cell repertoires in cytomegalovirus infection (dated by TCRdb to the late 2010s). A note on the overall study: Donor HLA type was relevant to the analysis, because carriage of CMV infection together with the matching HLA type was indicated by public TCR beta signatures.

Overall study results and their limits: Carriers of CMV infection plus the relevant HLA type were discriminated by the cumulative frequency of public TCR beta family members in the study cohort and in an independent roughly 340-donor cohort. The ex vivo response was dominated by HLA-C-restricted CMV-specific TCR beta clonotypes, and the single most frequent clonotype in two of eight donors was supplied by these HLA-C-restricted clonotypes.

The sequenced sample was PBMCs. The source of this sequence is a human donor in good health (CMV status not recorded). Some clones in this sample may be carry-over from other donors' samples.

Here the CDR3 is given as CASSLSRASGNTIYF. DNA sequence: TGTGCCAGCAGCTTGTCCAGGGCCTCTGGAAACACCATATATTTT. The V gene is TRBV5-8 and the J gene is TRBJ1-3; TRBD1 is a weak D gene call, 5 bases matching. CDR1 SGHTS and CDR2 YDEGEE are derived from the germline V gene. The junction carries 8 bases between V and J, which are trimmed by 1 base and 0 bases respectively. The CDR3 covers 15 residues, taking in both the cysteine and the phenylalanine. CDR3 DNA is the only sequence kept; it has 45 bases, read in frame from the first base.